This T cell receptor beta chain was found in a study of blood T cell repertoires in COVID-19. Only in-frame clones appear in the TCRdb table, and some are missing; sequencing was by immunoSEQ multiplex PCR. In the table there are some 380,000 clones, around 90% of which are singletons. Germline-derived CDR1 and CDR2 are SGHRS and YFSETQ. The CDR3 covers 14 residues. Trimming removed 0 bases from V and 7 bases from J; junction bases left unmatched: 6. The sequence was obtained from a woman aged 40 to 50 with acute COVID-19. Sample: PBMCs or T cells enriched from blood (not recorded which). The chain employs TRBV5-1 and TRBJ1-2; 7 bases are a match to TRBD1. CDR3 sequence: CASSLAEGGGGYTF. CDR3 sequence (DNA): TGCGCCAGCAGCTTGGCCGAAGGGGGCGGTGGCTACACCTTC.